This TCR beta chain was profiled in a study of blood T cell repertoires in COVID-19. The table came from immunoSEQ multiplex PCR; TCRdb's copy has only in-frame clones and leaves some out. The sample contains approximately 120,000 clones, approximately 83% of which appear only once. Germline CDR1 and CDR2: KGHDR and SFDVKD. V was clipped by 4 bases and J by 6 bases; unmatched bases: 19. This CDR3 is 18 amino acids long. This sequence joins TRBV24-1 and TRBJ2-7; 8 nucleotides line up with TRBD2. The clonotype was recovered from a man aged 80 or over with active or convalescent COVID-19. Source material: peripheral blood. CDR3 amino acids: CATSDSAGETIYHSEQYF. For the CDR3, the DNA is TGTGCCACCAGTGACTCAGCGGGGGAGACGATATACCACTCCGAGCAGTACTTC.